This TCR beta chain stems from a study of blood T cell repertoires in COVID-19. Study at large: Sample material is recorded as cDNA or gDNA derived from T cells, B-cell-depleted T cells, or PBMCs.

Between the trimmed V and J ends, which lost 1 base and 1 base, there was a span of 4 bases. Germline V lookup: CDR1 SGHDN, CDR2 FVKESK. The CDR3 extends over 13 amino acids. Using immunoSEQ multiplex PCR, the repertoire was profiled, and TCRdb retains in-frame clones only, with some absent. The sample contains 200,000 to 300,000 clones, approximately 84% of which appear only once. This clone has a single count. The V gene is TRBV14, the J gene TRBJ1-1; D is unresolved. The origin of this receptor is a woman aged 80 or over with acute or convalescent COVID-19. The sequencing input was peripheral blood. Here the CDR3 DNA reads TGTGCCAGCAGCCAAGGCGGGAACACTGAAGCTTTCTTT. Protein sequence: CASSQGGNTEAFF.